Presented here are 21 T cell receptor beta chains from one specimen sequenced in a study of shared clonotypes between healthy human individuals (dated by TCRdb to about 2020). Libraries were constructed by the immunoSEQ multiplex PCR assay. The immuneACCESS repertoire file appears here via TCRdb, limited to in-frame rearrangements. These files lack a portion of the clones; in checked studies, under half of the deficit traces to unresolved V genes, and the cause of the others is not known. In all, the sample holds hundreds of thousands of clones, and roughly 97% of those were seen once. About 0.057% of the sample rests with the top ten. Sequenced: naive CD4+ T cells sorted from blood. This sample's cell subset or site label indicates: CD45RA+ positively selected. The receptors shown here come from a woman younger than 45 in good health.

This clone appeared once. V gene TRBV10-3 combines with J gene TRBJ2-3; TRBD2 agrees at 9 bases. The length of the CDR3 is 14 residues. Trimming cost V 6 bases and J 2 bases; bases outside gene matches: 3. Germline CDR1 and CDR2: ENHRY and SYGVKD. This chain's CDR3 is CAISGTSITDTQYF. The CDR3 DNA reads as TGTGCCATCAGCGGGACTAGCATCACAGATACGCAGTATTTT.

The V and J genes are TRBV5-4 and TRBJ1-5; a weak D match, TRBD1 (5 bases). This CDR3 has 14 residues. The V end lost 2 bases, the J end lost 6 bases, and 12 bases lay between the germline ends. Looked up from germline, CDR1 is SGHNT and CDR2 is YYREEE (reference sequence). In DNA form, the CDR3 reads TGTGCCAGCAGCTTTGCGGGGGAACGTCAGCCCCAGCATTTT. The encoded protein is CASSFAGERQPQHF.

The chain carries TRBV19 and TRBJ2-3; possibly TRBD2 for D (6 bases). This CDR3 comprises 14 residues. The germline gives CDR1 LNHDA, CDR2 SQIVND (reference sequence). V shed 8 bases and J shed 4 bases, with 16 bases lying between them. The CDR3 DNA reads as TGTGCCAGTCGGGGTCGGCGGGATCCAGATACGCAGTATTTT. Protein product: CASRGRRDPDTQYF.

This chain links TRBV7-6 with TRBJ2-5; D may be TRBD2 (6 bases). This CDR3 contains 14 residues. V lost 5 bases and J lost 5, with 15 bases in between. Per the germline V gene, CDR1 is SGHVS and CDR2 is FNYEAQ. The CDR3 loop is CASSPPGSGETQYF. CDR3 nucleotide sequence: TGTGCCAGCAGCCCCCCCGGGAGTGGGGAGACCCAGTACTTC.

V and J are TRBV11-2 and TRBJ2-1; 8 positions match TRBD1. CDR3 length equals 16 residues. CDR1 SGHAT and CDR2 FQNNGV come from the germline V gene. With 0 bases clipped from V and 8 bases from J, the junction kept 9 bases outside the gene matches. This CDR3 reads CASSLEGSGGFDEQFF. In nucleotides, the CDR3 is TGTGCCAGCAGCTTAGAGGGGTCAGGGGGCTTCGATGAGCAGTTCTTC.

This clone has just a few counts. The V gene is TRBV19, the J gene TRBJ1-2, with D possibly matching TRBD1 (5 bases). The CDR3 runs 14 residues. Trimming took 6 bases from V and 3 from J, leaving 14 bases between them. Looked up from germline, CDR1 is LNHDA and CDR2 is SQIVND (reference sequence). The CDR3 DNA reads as TGTGCCAGTAGCTTCGGAGGAGGGGACTATGGCTACACCTTC. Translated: CASSFGGGDYGYTF.

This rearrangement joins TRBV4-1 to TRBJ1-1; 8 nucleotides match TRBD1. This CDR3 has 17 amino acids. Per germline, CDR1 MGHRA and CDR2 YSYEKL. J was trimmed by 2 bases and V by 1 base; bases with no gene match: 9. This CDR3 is CASSQGKGQGLNTEAFF. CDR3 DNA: TGCGCCAGCAGCCAAGGGAAAGGACAGGGCTTAAACACTGAAGCTTTCTTT.

The CDR3 spells CAVGQGQSEQYF. The CDR3 DNA reads as TGTGCCGTTGGACAGGGTCAGAGCGAGCAGTACTTC. The rearrangement uses TRBV10-3 and TRBJ2-5; TRBD1 agrees at 8 bases. The better agreement between TRBJ2-7 and the DNA end casts doubt on the J call. The CDR3 contains 12 residues. Germline-derived CDR1 and CDR2 are ENHRY and SYGVKD.

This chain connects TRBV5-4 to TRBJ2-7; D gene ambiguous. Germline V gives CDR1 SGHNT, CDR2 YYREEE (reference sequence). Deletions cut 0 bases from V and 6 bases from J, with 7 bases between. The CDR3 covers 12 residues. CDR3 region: CASSLVDGEQYF. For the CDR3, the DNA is TGTGCCAGCAGCTTGGTTGACGGCGAGCAGTACTTC.

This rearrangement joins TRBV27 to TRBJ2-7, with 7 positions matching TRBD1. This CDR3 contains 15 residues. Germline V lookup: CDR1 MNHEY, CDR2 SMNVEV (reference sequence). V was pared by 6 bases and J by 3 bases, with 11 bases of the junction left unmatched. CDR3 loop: CASSPAYDRVYEQYF. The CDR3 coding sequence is TGTGCCAGCAGCCCCGCCTATGACAGGGTCTACGAGCAGTACTTC.

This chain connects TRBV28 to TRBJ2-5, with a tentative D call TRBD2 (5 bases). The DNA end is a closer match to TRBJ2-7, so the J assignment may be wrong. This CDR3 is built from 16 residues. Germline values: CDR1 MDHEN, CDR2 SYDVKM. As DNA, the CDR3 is TGTGCCAGCAGCATGCTTGGGCGGAGGCTCACCTACGAGCAGTACTTC. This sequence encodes CASSMLGRRLTYEQYF.

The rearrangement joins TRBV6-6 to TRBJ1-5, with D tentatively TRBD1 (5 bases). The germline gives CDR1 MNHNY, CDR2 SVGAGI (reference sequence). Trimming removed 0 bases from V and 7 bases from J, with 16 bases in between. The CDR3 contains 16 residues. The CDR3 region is CASSYSAPRAGQPQHF. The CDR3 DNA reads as TGTGCCAGCAGTTACTCGGCGCCTCGGGCAGGGCAGCCCCAGCATTTT.

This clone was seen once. The CDR3 loop reads CASSFGAGEKLFF. The CDR3 region has the DNA TGTGCCAGCTCTTTCGGGGCTGGTGAAAAACTGTTTTTT. This rearrangement joins TRBV5-6 to TRBJ1-4, with D possibly matching TRBD1 (5 bases). Trimming removed 7 bases from V and 7 bases from J, with 14 bases in between. The CDR3 has 13 residues. Germline V gene sequence: CDR1 SGHDT, CDR2 YYEEEE.

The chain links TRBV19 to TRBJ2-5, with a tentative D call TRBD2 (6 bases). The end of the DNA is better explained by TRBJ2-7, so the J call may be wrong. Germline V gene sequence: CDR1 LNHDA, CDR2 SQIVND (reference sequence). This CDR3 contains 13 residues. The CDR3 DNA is TGTGCCAGTAGTAAGGAGGGTAAGAACGAGCAGTACTTC. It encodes CASSKEGKNEQYF.

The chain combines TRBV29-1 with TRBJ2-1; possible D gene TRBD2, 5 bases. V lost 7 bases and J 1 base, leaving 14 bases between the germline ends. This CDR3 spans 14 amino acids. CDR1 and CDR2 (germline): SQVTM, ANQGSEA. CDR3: CSAGSDYSYNEQFF. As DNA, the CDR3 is TGCAGCGCCGGTAGCGATTATTCCTACAATGAGCAGTTCTTC.

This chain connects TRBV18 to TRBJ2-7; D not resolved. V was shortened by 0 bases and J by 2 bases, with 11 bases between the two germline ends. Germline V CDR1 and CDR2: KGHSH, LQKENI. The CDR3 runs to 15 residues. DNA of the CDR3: TGTGCCAGCTCACCACCGGGCAGATCAACCTACGAGCAGTACTTC. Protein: CASSPPGRSTYEQYF.

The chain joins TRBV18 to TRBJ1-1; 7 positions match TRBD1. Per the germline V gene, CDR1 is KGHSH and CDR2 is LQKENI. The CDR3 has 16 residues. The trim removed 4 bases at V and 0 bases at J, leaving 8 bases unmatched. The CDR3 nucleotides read TGTGCCAGCTCACATTCGGGACAGAGCATGAACACTGAAGCTTTCTTT. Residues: CASSHSGQSMNTEAFF.

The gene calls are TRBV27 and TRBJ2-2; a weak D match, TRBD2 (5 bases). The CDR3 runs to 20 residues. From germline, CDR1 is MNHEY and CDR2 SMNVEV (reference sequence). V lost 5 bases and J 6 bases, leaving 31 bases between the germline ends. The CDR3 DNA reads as TGTGCCAGCAGTGCCCCCCCCAACTTCCGAGGAGGTGGTAATCCCGGGGAGCTGTTTTTT. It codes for CASSAPPNFRGGGNPGELFF.

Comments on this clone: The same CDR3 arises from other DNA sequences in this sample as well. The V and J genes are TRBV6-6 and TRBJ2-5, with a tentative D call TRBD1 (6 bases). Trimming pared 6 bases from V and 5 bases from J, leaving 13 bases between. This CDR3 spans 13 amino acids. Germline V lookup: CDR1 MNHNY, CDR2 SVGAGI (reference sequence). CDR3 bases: TGTGCCAGCAGCAGGGGCCCGGGGGAGACCCAGTACTTC. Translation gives CASSRGPGETQYF.

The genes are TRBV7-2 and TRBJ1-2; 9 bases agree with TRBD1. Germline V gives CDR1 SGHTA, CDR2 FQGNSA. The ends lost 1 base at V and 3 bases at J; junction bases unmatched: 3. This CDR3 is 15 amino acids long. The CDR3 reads CASSLVRQGDYGYTF. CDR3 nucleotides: TGTGCCAGCAGCTTAGTGAGACAGGGGGACTATGGCTACACCTTC.

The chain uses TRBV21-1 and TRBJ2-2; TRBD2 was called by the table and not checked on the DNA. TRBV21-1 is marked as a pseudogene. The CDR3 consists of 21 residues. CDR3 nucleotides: TGTGCCAGCAGCACAAGACTAGCGGGAGGGATCCCCCAAATCAACACCGGGGAGCTGTTTTTT. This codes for CASSTRLAGGIPQINTGELFF.